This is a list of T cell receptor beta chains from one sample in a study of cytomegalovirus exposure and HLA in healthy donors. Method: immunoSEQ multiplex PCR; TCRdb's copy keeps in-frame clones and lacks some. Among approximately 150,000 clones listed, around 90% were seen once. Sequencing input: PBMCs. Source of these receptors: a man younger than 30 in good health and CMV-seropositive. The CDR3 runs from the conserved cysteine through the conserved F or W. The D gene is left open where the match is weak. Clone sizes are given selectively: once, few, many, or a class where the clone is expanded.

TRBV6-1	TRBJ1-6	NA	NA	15	CASSEGTVPNSPLHF	TGTGCCAGCAGTGAAGGGACAGTGCCGAATTCACCCCTCCACTTT
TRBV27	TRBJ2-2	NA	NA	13	CASSLIRAGELFF	TGTGCCAGCAGTTTAATAAGAGCCGGGGAGCTGTTTTTT
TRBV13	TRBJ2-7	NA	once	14	CASSLGGQPYEQYF	TGTGCCAGCAGCTTAGGGGGGCAGCCCTACGAGCAGTACTTC
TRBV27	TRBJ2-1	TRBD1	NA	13	CASSRTGYNEQFF	TGTGCCAGCAGCCGGACAGGGTACAATGAGCAGTTCTTC
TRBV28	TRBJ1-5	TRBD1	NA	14	CASSPTGGGQPQHF	TGTGCCAGCAGTCCTACAGGGGGCGGGCAGCCCCAGCATTTT
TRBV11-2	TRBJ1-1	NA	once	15	CASSFFEREGGEAFF	TGTGCCAGCAGCTTCTTCGAACGGGAGGGGGGAGAGGCTTTCTTT
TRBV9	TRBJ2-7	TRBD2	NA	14	CASTRGRNSYEQYF	TGTGCCAGCACTCGCGGGAGGAACTCCTACGAGCAGTACTTC
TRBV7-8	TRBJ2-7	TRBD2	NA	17	CASSSASGTRPSYEQYF	TGTGCCAGCAGCTCTGCCTCCGGGACTAGACCTTCCTACGAGCAGTACTTC
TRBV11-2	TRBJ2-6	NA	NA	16	CASSSLRGTGANVLTF	TGTGCCAGCAGCTCCCTAAGGGGGACTGGGGCCAACGTCCTGACTTTC
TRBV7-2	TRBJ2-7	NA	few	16	CASSRAGRGSSYEQYF	TGTGCCAGCAGCCGTGCGGGACGCGGATCCTCCTACGAGCAGTACTTC
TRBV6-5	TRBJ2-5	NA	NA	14	CATRQVDPGETQYF	TGTGCCACCCGCCAAGTGGACCCGGGGGAGACCCAGTACTTC
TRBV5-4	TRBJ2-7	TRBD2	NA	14	CASSLRGGPYEQYF	TGTGCCAGCAGCTTGCGGGGGGGCCCCTACGAGCAGTACTTC
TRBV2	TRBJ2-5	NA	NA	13	CASSETGEETQYF	TGTGCCAGCAGTGAGACAGGAGAGGAGACCCAGTACTTC
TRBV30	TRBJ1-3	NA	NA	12	CGLRSSGNTIYF	TGTGGACTGCGAAGCTCTGGAAACACCATATATTTT
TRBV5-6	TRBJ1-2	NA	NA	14	CASRGGGRAYGYTF	TGTGCCAGCAGAGGAGGTGGAAGGGCCTATGGCTACACCTTC
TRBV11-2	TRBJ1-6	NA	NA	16	CASSLGQGPRNSPLHF	TGTGCCAGCAGCTTGGGTCAGGGGCCAAGGAATTCACCCCTCCACTTT
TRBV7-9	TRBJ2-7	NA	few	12	CASTTSGYEQYF	TGTGCCAGCACCACGAGCGGCTACGAGCAGTACTTC
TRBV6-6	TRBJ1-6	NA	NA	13	CASKSGWGVSLHF	TGTGCCAGCAAATCTGGATGGGGGGTTTCCCTCCACTTT
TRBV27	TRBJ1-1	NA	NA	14	CASRVQGMNTEAFF	TGTGCCAGCAGAGTCCAGGGAATGAACACTGAAGCTTTCTTT
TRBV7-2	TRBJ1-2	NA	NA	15	CASSPRGGSYYGYTF	TGTGCCAGCAGCCCCCGTGGAGGCAGCTACTATGGCTACACCTTC
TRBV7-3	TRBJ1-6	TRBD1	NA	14	CASSFGTVNSPLHF	TGTGCCAGCAGCTTCGGGACAGTAAATTCACCCCTCCACTTT
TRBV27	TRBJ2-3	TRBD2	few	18	CASSPRTSGRASTDTQYF	TGTGCCAGCAGTCCCCGGACTAGCGGGAGGGCCAGCACAGATACGCAGTATTTT
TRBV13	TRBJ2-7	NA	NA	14	CASSLGRQAYEQYF	TGTGCCAGCAGCTTAGGCCGCCAGGCGTACGAGCAGTACTTC
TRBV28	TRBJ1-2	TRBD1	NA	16	CASTSGGQGEVYGYTF	TGTGCCAGCACTTCCGGCGGACAGGGCGAAGTCTATGGCTACACCTTC
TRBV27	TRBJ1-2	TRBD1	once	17	CASRSPGRDRAIYGYTF	TGTGCCAGCAGATCCCCGGGGCGGGACAGGGCCATCTATGGCTACACCTTC
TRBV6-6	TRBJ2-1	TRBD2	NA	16	CASSLPPAGAVHEQFF	TGTGCCAGCAGTTTACCCCCAGCGGGAGCTGTACATGAGCAGTTCTTC
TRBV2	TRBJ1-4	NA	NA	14	CASSVRGPNEKLFF	TGTGCCAGCAGTGTCAGGGGCCCAAATGAAAAACTGTTTTTT
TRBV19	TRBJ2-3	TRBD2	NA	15	CASSRLAGGKDTQYF	TGTGCCAGTAGTAGACTAGCGGGAGGGAAAGATACGCAGTATTTT
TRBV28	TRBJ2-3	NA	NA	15	CASSSPPAVTDTQYF	TGTGCCAGCAGTTCCCCCCCCGCAGTCACAGATACGCAGTATTTT
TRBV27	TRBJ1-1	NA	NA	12	CASRFGDTEAFF	TGTGCCAGCAGGTTCGGGGACACTGAAGCTTTCTTT
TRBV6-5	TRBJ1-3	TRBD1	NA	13	CASRRQGGNTIYF	TGTGCCAGCAGGAGACAGGGAGGAAACACCATATATTTT
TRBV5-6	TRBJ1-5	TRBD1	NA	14	CASSSDRGNQPQHF	TGTGCCAGCAGCTCTGACAGGGGCAATCAGCCCCAGCATTTT
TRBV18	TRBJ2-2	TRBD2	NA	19	CASSPSRLAGGRSTGELFF	TGTGCCAGCTCACCGTCAAGACTAGCGGGAGGGCGAAGCACCGGGGAGCTGTTTTTT
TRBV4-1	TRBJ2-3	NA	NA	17	CASSQVGLKAVTDTQYF	TGCGCCAGCAGCCAAGTGGGCTTGAAAGCTGTGACAGATACGCAGTATTTT
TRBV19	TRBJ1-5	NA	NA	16	CASSIVGGSGNQPQHF	TGTGCCAGTAGTATAGTAGGGGGAAGTGGCAATCAGCCCCAGCATTTT
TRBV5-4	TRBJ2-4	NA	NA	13	CASSTSGGNIQYF	TGTGCCAGCAGCACGAGTGGAGGAAACATTCAGTACTTC
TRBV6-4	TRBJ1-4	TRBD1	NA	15	CASSPRTGRGEKLFF	TGTGCCAGCAGCCCACGGACAGGCCGGGGTGAAAAACTGTTTTTT
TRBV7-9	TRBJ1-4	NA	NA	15	CASSSLRATNEKLFF	TGTGCCAGCAGCTCCCTACGGGCAACTAATGAAAAACTGTTTTTT
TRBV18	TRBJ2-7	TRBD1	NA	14	CASSPQGQPYEQYF	TGTGCCAGCTCCCCACAGGGACAGCCCTACGAGCAGTACTTC
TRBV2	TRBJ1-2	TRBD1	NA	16	CASSESRQGASYGYTF	TGTGCCAGCAGTGAATCCCGACAGGGGGCGAGCTATGGCTACACCTTC
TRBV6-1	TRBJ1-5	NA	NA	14	CASSGGYSNQPQHF	TGTGCCAGCAGTGGGGGCTATAGCAATCAGCCCCAGCATTTT
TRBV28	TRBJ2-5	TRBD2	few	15	CASSLTSGGQETQYF	TGTGCCAGCAGTTTAACTAGCGGGGGACAAGAGACCCAGTACTTC
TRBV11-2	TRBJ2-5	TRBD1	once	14	CASSITGARETQYF	TGTGCCAGCAGCATTACAGGGGCCAGGGAGACCCAGTACTTC
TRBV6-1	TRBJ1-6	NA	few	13	CASSAGSGSPLHF	TGTGCCAGCAGTGCCGGGAGCGGCTCACCCCTCCACTTT
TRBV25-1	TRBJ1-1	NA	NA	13	CASTEPRQTEAFF	TGTGCCAGCACCGAGCCTAGACAGACTGAAGCTTTCTTT
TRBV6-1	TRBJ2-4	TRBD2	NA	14	CASSERERGNIQYF	TGTGCCAGCAGTGAAAGGGAGCGGGGAAACATTCAGTACTTC
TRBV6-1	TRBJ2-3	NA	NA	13	CASSKSRTDTQYF	TGTGCCAGCAGTAAGTCGAGGACAGATACGCAGTATTTT
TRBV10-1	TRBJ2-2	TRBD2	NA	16	CASSLREVTNTGELFF	TGCGCCAGCAGTTTGCGGGAGGTCACGAACACCGGGGAGCTGTTTTTT
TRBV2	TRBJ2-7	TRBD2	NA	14	CASRSLTSAGEQYF	TGTGCCAGCAGGTCACTGACTAGCGCCGGCGAGCAGTACTTC
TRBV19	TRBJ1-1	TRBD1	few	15	CASSMGQWINTEAFF	TGTGCCAGTAGTATGGGACAGTGGATTAACACTGAAGCTTTCTTT
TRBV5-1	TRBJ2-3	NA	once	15	CASSLTGQDTDTQYF	TGCGCCAGCAGCTTGACAGGTCAGGACACAGATACGCAGTATTTT
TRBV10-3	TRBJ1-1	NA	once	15	CAISERPGEGTEAFF	TGTGCCATCAGTGAGAGGCCGGGTGAGGGCACTGAAGCTTTCTTT
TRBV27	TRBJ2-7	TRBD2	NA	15	CASIREGRWGYEQYF	TGTGCCAGCATCCGGGAGGGGCGTTGGGGCTACGAGCAGTACTTC
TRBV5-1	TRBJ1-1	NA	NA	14	CASSRDSPNTEAFF	TGCGCCAGCAGCCGGGACTCTCCGAACACTGAAGCTTTCTTT
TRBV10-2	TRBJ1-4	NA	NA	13	CASRGGRVEKLFF	TGCGCCAGCAGGGGGGGGCGGGTGGAAAAACTGTTTTTT